This T cell receptor (beta chain) was sequenced during a study of OX40 agonist ivuxolimab in advanced cancers. General study points: Expanded clones were, on average, more numerous among CD8+ T cells than CD4+. Expanded peripheral T cell antigen specificity was not determined.

This CDR3 is built from 15 residues. Unmatched junction bases numbered 6, after V lost 5 bases and J lost 1 base. Germline values: CDR1 SGHRS, CDR2 YFSETQ. Here immunoSEQ multiplex PCR was the method, and the copy in TCRdb shows in-frame clones only, minus some. The table includes tens of thousands of clones, 88% detected once. Autoimmune disease history or systemic immunosuppression disqualified patients. As concerns this clone: The antigen remains unidentified.

The sample in question was CD4+ or CD8+ T cells sorted from blood, obtained in a trial of the OX40 agonist ivuxolimab. The V and J genes are TRBV5-1 and TRBJ2-3; 8 bases fit TRBD1. The receptor comes from an adult with an advanced solid tumor such as melanoma, head and neck, liver or kidney cancer. The CDR3 is CASSNGQGGTDTQYF. CDR3 in DNA: TGCGCCAGCAGTAATGGACAGGGAGGCACAGATACGCAGTATTTT.